This T cell receptor (beta chain) is drawn from a study of T cell repertoires in cytomegalovirus infection. Across the whole study: A matching HLA type, together with CMV infection, was signaled by public TCR beta signatures.

A single record per CDR3 protein comes from TCRdb applying MiXCR to the reads. The sample gives approximately 170,000 distinct CDR3 sequences, about 15% of which show up once; under 20% is in the top ten. The study, taken as a whole, reports: Dominating the ex vivo response were TCR beta clonotypes that were CMV-specific and HLA-C-restricted. The cumulative frequency of public TCR beta families identified carriers of CMV plus the relevant HLA.

The CDR3 totals 12 residues. The ends were cut back, 3 bases at V and 6 bases at J, with 6 bases in the middle. Looked up from germline, CDR1 is SEHNR and CDR2 is FQNEAQ (reference sequence). As to this clonotype: Its antigen remains unknown.

The receptor was derived from a human donor in good health (CMV status not recorded). Some clones in this sample may be carry-over from other donors' samples. The sequenced sample was CD8+ T cells from PBMCs. The rearrangement uses TRBV7-9 and TRBJ2-1, with D unclear. CDR3 amino acids: CASSFGSNEQFF. The CDR3 nucleotides read TGTGCCAGCAGCTTTGGGTCCAATGAGCAGTTCTTC. The whole variable domain, remainder taken from reference TRBV7-9 and TRBJ2-1, is DTGVSQNPRHKITKRGQNVTFRCDPISEHNRLYWYRQTLGQGPEFLTYFQNEAQLEKSRLLSDRFSAERPKGSFSTLEIQRTEQGDSAMYLCASSFGSNEQFFGPGTRLTVL.